This T cell receptor beta chain was sequenced in a study of lymphopenia after photon versus proton radiotherapy. Study-wide findings and caveats: Survival link was tested only in deceased patients; proton benefit remains a possibility. Under photons, naive T cells and diversity fell while effector/memory populations rose. In patients who died, overall survival fell as post-nadir TCR diversity dropped more.

Trimming removed 1 base at V and 1 base at J, with 4 bases between. Looked up from germline, CDR1 is MDHEN and CDR2 is SYDVKM. The CDR3 has 13 amino acids. This clone was detected once. Its target is not known. This table comes from immunoSEQ multiplex PCR, and its TCRdb copy is limited to in-frame clones, with some not included. The sample holds more than 45,000 clones, 84% seen once. The sequence was collected from a man in his fifties or sixties with pancreatic cancer. Specimen: peripheral blood, collected from a patient treated with proton-based radiotherapy. The chain couples TRBV28 to TRBJ1-1; D uncertain. The CDR3 protein is CASSLLENTEAFF. The CDR3 DNA sequence: TGTGCCAGCAGTTTATTGGAGAACACTGAAGCTTTCTTT.